These 24 T cell receptor beta chains came from one sample sequenced in a study of early T cells in non-severe SARS-CoV-2 infection. TCRdb re-called the 5' RACE reads through MiXCR, storing one row per CDR3 protein. The sample includes 40,000 to 55,000 distinct CDR3 sequences, less than 30% of them seen just once. Sample: whole blood, taken at baseline. The receptors derive from an adult who was a healthcare worker with PCR-confirmed SARS-CoV-2 infection or an uninfected control (not recorded which).

This clonotype has only a few counts. The rearrangement uses TRBV25-1 and TRBJ2-1; no reliable D call. This CDR3 has 13 residues. CDR1 and CDR2 (germline): MGHDK, SYGVNS. Trimming stripped 3 bases from V and 7 bases from J, with 10 bases between. The CDR3 reads CASSDFYQNEQFF. Here the CDR3 DNA reads TGTGCCAGCAGTGACTTCTACCAAAATGAGCAGTTCTTC.

The chain has TRBV6-6 and TRBJ2-5; no reliable D call. Trimming shortened V by 0 bases and J by 4 bases, and 3 bases separated the two germline ends. From germline, CDR1 is MNHNY and CDR2 SVGAGI (reference sequence). The CDR3 has 12 amino acids. CDR3 coding DNA: TGTGCCAGCAGTTACTCGGCAGAGACCCAGTACTTC. Its protein product is CASSYSAETQYF.

The rearrangement links TRBV4-2 to TRBJ1-5; D unclear. This CDR3 contains 15 residues. The germline V gene has CDR1 LGHNA and CDR2 YNFKEQ. V was shortened by 0 bases and J by 4 bases, with 10 bases between the two germline ends. The CDR3 bases are TGTGCCAGCAGCCAAGATGAAGGGCTTAATCAGCCCCAGCATTTT. Encoded protein: CASSQDEGLNQPQHF.

This clonotype appeared a few times. The genes are TRBV18 and TRBJ2-7, with D possibly matching TRBD2 (5 bases). The V gene lost 3 bases and the J gene lost 0 bases, with 12 bases spanning the gap. Germline V gives CDR1 KGHSH, CDR2 LQKENI. The CDR3 is made up of 15 amino acids. Written as DNA, the CDR3 is TGTGCCAGCTCACCGTGGACGGGGATCTCCTACGAGCAGTACTTC. Its translation is CASSPWTGISYEQYF.

The chain is built from TRBV10-2 and TRBJ2-1; maybe TRBD1 (6 bases). This CDR3 comprises 15 residues. V was pared by 4 bases and J by 1 base, with 11 bases between. Germline V gives CDR1 WSHSY, CDR2 SAAADI. CDR3: CASSGGQGSYNEQFF. The CDR3 region has the DNA TGCGCCAGCAGTGGGGGGCAGGGGTCCTACAATGAGCAGTTCTTC.

The chain carries TRBV7-6 and TRBJ1-4; tentatively, D is TRBD1 (5 bases). Germline V CDR1 and CDR2: SGHVS, FNYEAQ. Trimming removed 5 bases from V and 7 bases from J, with 14 bases in between. CDR3 length: 14 amino acids. The CDR3, as DNA: TGTGCCAGCAGCACTGCTATTAGGGGTGAAAAACTGTTTTTT. It translates to CASSTAIRGEKLFF.

The genes are TRBV7-9 and TRBJ2-7; the D is unclear. Per germline, CDR1 SEHNR and CDR2 FQNEAQ (reference sequence). Trimming removed 1 base at V and 4 bases at J, with 5 bases between. CDR3 length equals 12 residues. The DNA for the CDR3 is TGTGCCAGCAGCTTAGGCGAATACGAGCAGTACTTC. As protein: CASSLGEYEQYF.

This clonotype turned up a few times. The chain combines TRBV11-2 with TRBJ2-1; D remains ambiguous. V dropped 5 bases and J dropped 8 bases, with 16 bases sitting between them. Germline V CDR1 and CDR2: SGHAT, FQNNGV. The CDR3 covers 14 residues. The CDR3 loop reads CASSRTGSRDEQFF. The CDR3 DNA is TGTGCCAGCAGCCGAACCGGGTCCAGAGATGAGCAGTTCTTC.

A few counts support this clonotype. The chain has TRBV7-2 and TRBJ2-7, with D perhaps given as TRBD1 or TRBD2 (6 bases each). The V gene lost 1 base and the J gene lost 5 bases, with 12 bases spanning the gap. Germline V gives CDR1 SGHTA, CDR2 FQGNSA. This CDR3 region has 14 residues. As DNA, the CDR3 is TGTGCCAGCAGCTTAGGGGGGGCAACGAACGAGCAGTACTTC. Residues: CASSLGGATNEQYF.

V and J are TRBV5-1 and TRBJ1-2; no clear D. Germline CDR1 is SGHRS and CDR2 is YFSETQ. Trimming took 4 bases from V and 4 from J, leaving 11 bases between them. The CDR3 runs to 13 residues. Here the CDR3 reads CASSPSGSYGYTF. In DNA form, the CDR3 reads TGCGCCAGCAGCCCGAGCGGGAGCTATGGCTACACCTTC.

This clonotype was detected a few times. V gene TRBV12-3 or TRBV12-4 combines with J gene TRBJ1-1; the D is unclear. The CDR3 is 14 residues long. Trimming stripped 6 bases from V and 0 bases from J, with 11 bases between. The CDR3 loop reads CASSPQILNTEAFF. The DNA of the CDR3 is TGTGCCAGCAGCCCACAGATATTGAACACTGAAGCTTTCTTT.

This clonotype has only a few counts. The genes are TRBV5-1 and TRBJ2-3; TRBD1 aligns across 10 bases. From germline, CDR1 is SGHRS and CDR2 YFSETQ. CDR3 length equals 16 residues. J gave up 0 bases and V 4 bases, and 5 bases lay outside the gene matches. The CDR3 region is CASSIGTGDSTDTQYF. DNA for the CDR3: TGCGCCAGCAGCATCGGGACAGGGGATAGCACAGATACGCAGTATTTT. The entire variable domain, with the rest obtained from reference TRBV5-1 and TRBJ2-3, is as follows: KAGVTQTPRYLIKTRGQQVTLSCSPISGHRSVSWYQQTPGQGLQFLFEYFSETQRNKGNFPGRFSGRQFSNSRSEMNVSTLELGDSALYLCASSIGTGDSTDTQYFGPGTRLTVL.

The chain has TRBV6-2 or TRBV6-3 and TRBJ2-1; D gene unclear. This CDR3 has 12 amino acids. V lost 3 bases, J lost 6 bases, and 6 bases lay in between. Germline CDR1 MNHEY, CDR2 SVGEGT. CDR3 sequence: CASSYRRNEQFF. In DNA, the CDR3 is TGTGCCAGCAGTTATCGCCGCAATGAGCAGTTCTTC.

This clonotype has a count of ten or more. The V call is TRBV6-6, the J call TRBJ2-2; TRBD2 might be the D (6 bases). V was cut by 2 bases and J by 6 bases, with 13 bases left in between. Germline values: CDR1 MNHNY, CDR2 SVGAGI (reference sequence). This CDR3 region has 15 residues. CDR3 amino acids: CASSYLSTGAGELFF. CDR3 nucleotides: TGTGCCAGCAGTTACCTTAGCACGGGGGCCGGGGAGCTGTTTTTT.

This clonotype came up a few times. This chain uses TRBV24-1 with TRBJ2-2; D unclear. V shed 9 bases and J shed 6 bases, with 10 bases lying between them. The germline V gene has CDR1 KGHDR and CDR2 SFDVKD. CDR3 size: 12 residues. CDR3 amino acids: CATAARPGELFF. The CDR3 DNA sequence: TGTGCCACCGCCGCAAGACCCGGGGAGCTGTTTTTT.

This clonotype occurred a few times. The V call is TRBV7-9, the J call TRBJ1-3, with TRBD1 as a possible D gene (6 bases). V was trimmed by 0 bases and J by 6 bases, leaving 9 bases between them. CDR1 is SEHNR and CDR2 is FQNEAQ in the germline V gene (reference sequence). This CDR3 spans 14 amino acids. The CDR3 DNA is TGTGCCAGCAGCTTAGCGGGGGGCGAAAACACCATATATTTT. This codes for CASSLAGGENTIYF.

This clonotype appeared a few times. The rearrangement joins TRBV10-3 to TRBJ1-2, with D hard to call. The CDR3 extends over 15 amino acids. The V end lost 10 bases, the J end lost 0 bases, and 18 bases lay between the germline ends. CDR1 is ENHRY and CDR2 is SYGVKD in the germline V gene. Here the CDR3 DNA reads TGTGCCACATCATCCCCCCAAATATCTAACTATGGCTACACCTTC. Its protein product is CATSSPQISNYGYTF.

At least ten counts were recorded for this clonotype. The chain couples TRBV2 to TRBJ1-2; D not certain. From germline, CDR1 is SNHLY and CDR2 FYNNEI. The CDR3 covers 12 residues. Trimming removed 4 bases at V and 1 base at J, with 4 bases between. The CDR3 DNA reads as TGTGCCAGCAGTGGGGATAACTATGGCTACACCTTC. Its protein product is CASSGDNYGYTF.

The CDR3 spells CASSLGNGQGRFYNEQFF. The CDR3 region has the DNA TGTGCCAGCAGCTTAGGGAATGGACAGGGGCGATTTTACAATGAGCAGTTCTTC. The chain links TRBV11-3 to TRBJ2-1; 9 nucleotides match TRBD1. Germline V gene sequence: CDR1 SGHNT, CDR2 YENEEA. The V and J ends lost 1 base and 4 bases, in that order; junction bases with no gene match: 11. This CDR3 spans 18 amino acids.

The gene calls are TRBV5-1 and TRBJ2-5; tentatively, D is TRBD2 (6 bases). V lost 4 bases, J lost 9 bases, and 19 bases lay in between. Germline CDR1 and CDR2: SGHRS and YFSETQ. The CDR3 sequence is 14 residues long. This chain's CDR3 is CASSGGTGEMAQYF. In DNA form, the CDR3 reads TGCGCCAGCAGCGGCGGGACGGGAGAGATGGCCCAGTACTTC.

This clonotype was seen a few times. The CDR3 bases are TGTGCCAGCAGCTATGACGGCACCGGGGAGCTGTTTTTT. This codes for CASSYDGTGELFF. This sequence joins TRBV7-6 and TRBJ2-2; unclear D gene. This CDR3 contains 13 residues. V lost 4 bases, J lost 4 bases, and 7 bases lay in between. Germline CDR1 SGHVS, CDR2 FNYEAQ.

The chain joins TRBV18 to TRBJ1-2; TRBD1 aligns across 8 bases. Germline loops: CDR1 KGHSH, CDR2 LQKENI. The CDR3 runs 17 residues. The trim removed 3 bases at V and 7 bases at J, leaving 16 bases unmatched. CDR3 in amino acids: CASSPRDSPTGVAGYTF. CDR3 nucleotide sequence: TGTGCCAGCTCACCGCGGGACAGCCCGACAGGGGTTGCTGGCTACACCTTC.

As DNA, the CDR3 is TGTGCCAGCAGGTCGCCGGGAGCACCCCTCCACTTT. Residues: CASRSPGAPLHF. V and J are TRBV11-2 and TRBJ1-6; D remains ambiguous. The CDR3 runs to 12 residues. The ends were cut back, 6 bases at V and 11 bases at J, with 11 bases in the middle. Germline CDR1 is SGHAT and CDR2 is FQNNGV.

The chain has TRBV2 and TRBJ2-7, with TRBD1 as a possible D gene (6 bases). The CDR3 loop spans 14 amino acids. V was trimmed by 7 bases and J by 0 bases, leaving 13 bases between them. Germline V lookup: CDR1 SNHLY, CDR2 FYNNEI. This CDR3 reads CASTQRDTSYEQYF. The CDR3, as DNA: TGTGCCAGCACCCAACGGGACACCTCCTACGAGCAGTACTTC.